This TCR beta chain came from a study of OX40 agonist ivuxolimab in advanced cancers. The CDR3 loop spans 15 amino acids. Germline assignment: CDR1 SNHLY and CDR2 FYNNEI. The V and J ends lost 4 bases and 4 bases respectively, with 16 bases between them. This table comes from immunoSEQ multiplex PCR, and its TCRdb copy is limited to in-frame clones, with some not included. This table has some 80,000 clones, around 87% appearing once. This chain uses TRBV2 with TRBJ1-1; D remains ambiguous. This receptor was obtained from an adult with an advanced solid tumor such as melanoma, head and neck, liver or kidney cancer. The specimen comprised CD4+ or CD8+ T cells sorted from blood, sampled in a trial of the OX40 agonist ivuxolimab. The CDR3 nucleotides read TGTGCCAGCAGTGTATTGGCAGTTCGTAGCACTGAAGCTTTCTTT. Protein product: CASSVLAVRSTEAFF. Full variable domain (outside the CDR3, taken from reference TRBV2 and TRBJ1-1): EPEVTQTPSHQVTQMGQEVILRCVPISNHLYFYWYRQILGQKVEFLVSFYNNEISEKSEIFDDQFSVERPDGSNFTLKIRSTKLEDSAMYFCASSVLAVRSTEAFFGQGTRLTVV.